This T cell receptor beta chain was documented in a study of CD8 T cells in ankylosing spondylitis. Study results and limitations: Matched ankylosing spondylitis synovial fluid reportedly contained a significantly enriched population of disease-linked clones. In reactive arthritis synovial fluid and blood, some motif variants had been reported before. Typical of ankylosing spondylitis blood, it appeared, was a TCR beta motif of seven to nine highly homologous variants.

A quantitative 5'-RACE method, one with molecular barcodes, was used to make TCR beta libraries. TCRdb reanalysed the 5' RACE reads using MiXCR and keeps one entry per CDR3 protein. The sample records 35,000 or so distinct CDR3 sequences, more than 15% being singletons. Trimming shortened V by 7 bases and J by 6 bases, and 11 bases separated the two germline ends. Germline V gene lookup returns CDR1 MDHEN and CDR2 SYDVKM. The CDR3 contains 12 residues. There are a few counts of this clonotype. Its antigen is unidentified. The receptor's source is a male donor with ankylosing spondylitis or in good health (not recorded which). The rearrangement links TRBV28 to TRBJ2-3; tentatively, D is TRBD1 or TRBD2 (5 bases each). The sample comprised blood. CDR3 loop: CASKDGTDTQYF. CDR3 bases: TGTGCCAGCAAAGACGGGACGGATACGCAGTATTTT.